A selection of T cell receptor beta chains follows, all from one sample in a study of T-cell memory formation after mild COVID-19. TCRdb redid the calling of the 5' RACE reads with MiXCR, one entry per CDR3 protein. The table includes about 310,000 distinct CDR3 sequences, roughly 15% detected once. What was sequenced was PBMCs or a T cell subset sorted from them (not recorded which). These receptors were collected from a young man who had mild COVID-19 (a few samples of this study predate the infection). Cell type and time point are not known. The CDR3 runs from the conserved cysteine through the conserved F or W. A D gene is named only where the DNA matches it firmly. Size is omitted from some rows. Given values are once, few, many or a class for expanded clones.

j_gene	abundance	d_gene	v_gene	CDR3aa	CDR3nt
TRBJ2-5	few	TRBD1	TRBV9	CASSPAGTGGGERQETQYF	TGTGCCAGCAGCCCCGCCGGGACAGGGGGCGGAGAACGGCAAGAGACCCAGTACTTC
TRBJ2-4	many	TRBD2	TRBV7-6	CASSHYSGVENIQYF	TGTGCCAGCAGCCATTATAGCGGGGTGGAAAACATTCAGTACTTC
TRBJ1-1	-	-	TRBV5-1	CASSTGHLNTEAFF	TGCGCCAGCAGCACGGGACACCTGAACACTGAAGCTTTCTTT
TRBJ2-1	few	-	TRBV29-1	CSSEPGGSNEQFF	TGCAGCTCCGAGCCAGGGGGGAGCAATGAGCAGTTCTTC
TRBJ2-1	-	-	TRBV4-2	CASSQDGVSGVEQFF	TGTGCCAGCAGCCAAGATGGGGTTTCTGGTGTTGAGCAGTTCTTC
TRBJ1-5	few	-	TRBV12-3/TRBV12-4	CASSKRQAPGQPQHF	TGTGCCAGCAGCAAGCGACAGGCCCCTGGGCAGCCCCAGCATTTT
TRBJ1-2	-	TRBD1	TRBV7-9	CASSGLTDRGLLEGYTF	TGTGCCAGCAGCGGTCTAACGGACAGGGGGCTTTTGGAGGGCTACACCTTC
TRBJ1-1	many	-	TRBV7-9	CASSRGLLNTEAFF	TGTGCCAGCAGCCGCGGACTCCTAAACACTGAAGCTTTCTTT
TRBJ2-1	many	-	TRBV4-2	CASSQDRDSDNEQFF	TGTGCCAGCAGCCAAGATCGGGACTCTGACAATGAGCAGTTCTTC
TRBJ2-7	few	-	TRBV4-3	CASSHRAFPTYEQYF	TGCGCCAGCAGCCACCGGGCCTTCCCCACCTACGAGCAGTACTTC
TRBJ2-2	-	TRBD1	TRBV12-3/TRBV12-4	CASSTGQGNTGELFF	TGTGCCAGCAGCACCGGACAGGGGAACACCGGGGAGCTGTTTTTT
TRBJ1-5	-	-	TRBV6-5	CASSPATHQPQHF	TGTGCCAGCAGTCCAGCTACTCATCAGCCCCAGCATTTT
TRBJ2-7	few	-	TRBV18	CASSDESYEQYF	TGTGCCAGCTCTGACGAATCCTACGAGCAGTACTTC
TRBJ1-2	-	-	TRBV7-2	CASSFGQGPLFGYTF	TGTGCCAGCAGCTTTGGCCAGGGGCCTCTATTTGGCTACACCTTC
TRBJ1-5	-	TRBD1	TRBV20-1	CSATPGTGDQPQHF	TGCAGTGCAACCCCCGGGACAGGGGACCAGCCCCAGCATTTT
TRBJ1-5	-	-	TRBV19	CASSPPRGLGQPQHF	TGTGCCAGTAGTCCCCCAAGAGGGCTAGGACAGCCCCAGCATTTT
TRBJ2-7	-	TRBD2	TRBV3-1	CASSQGGLVGAEQYF	TGTGCCAGCAGCCAAGGCGGACTAGTGGGCGCCGAGCAGTACTTC